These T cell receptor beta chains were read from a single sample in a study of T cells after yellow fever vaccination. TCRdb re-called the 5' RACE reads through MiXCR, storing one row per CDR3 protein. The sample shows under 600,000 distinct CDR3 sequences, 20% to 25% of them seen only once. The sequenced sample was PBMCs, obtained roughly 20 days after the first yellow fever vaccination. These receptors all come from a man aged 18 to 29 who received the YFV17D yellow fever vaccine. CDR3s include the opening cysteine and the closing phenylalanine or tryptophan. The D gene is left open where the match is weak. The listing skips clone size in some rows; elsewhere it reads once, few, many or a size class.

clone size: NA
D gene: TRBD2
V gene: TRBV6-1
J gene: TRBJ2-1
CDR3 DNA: TGTGCCAGCACCCCAACCGGGGGGAGCTCCTACAATGAGCAGTTCTTC
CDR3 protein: CASTPTGGSSYNEQFF

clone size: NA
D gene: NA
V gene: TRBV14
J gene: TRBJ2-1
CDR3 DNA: TGTGCCAGCAGCCAAAGGGGATATGAGCAGTTCTTC
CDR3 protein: CASSQRGYEQFF

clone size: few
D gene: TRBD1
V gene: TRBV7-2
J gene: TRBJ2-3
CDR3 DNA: TGTGCCAGCAGCTTAGAGCACAGGGGGCAAGATACGCAGTATTTT
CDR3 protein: CASSLEHRGQDTQYF

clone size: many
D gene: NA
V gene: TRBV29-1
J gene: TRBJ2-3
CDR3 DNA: TGCAGCGTGCAGGACATAGACACAGATACGCAGTATTTT
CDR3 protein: CSVQDIDTDTQYF

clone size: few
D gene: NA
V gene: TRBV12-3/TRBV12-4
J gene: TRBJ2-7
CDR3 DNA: TGTGCCAGCAGTTTTATGAGGGAGGTGGCAGAGTACTTC
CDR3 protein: CASSFMREVAEYF

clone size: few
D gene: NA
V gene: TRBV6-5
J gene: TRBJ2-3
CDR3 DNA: TGTGCCAGCAGTTACCGCAGGGTCATTGATACGCAGTATTTT
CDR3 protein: CASSYRRVIDTQYF

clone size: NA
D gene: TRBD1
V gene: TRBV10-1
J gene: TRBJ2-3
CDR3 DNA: TGCGCCAGCAGTGACACAGGGGTGAGCACAGATACGCAGTATTTT
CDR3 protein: CASSDTGVSTDTQYF

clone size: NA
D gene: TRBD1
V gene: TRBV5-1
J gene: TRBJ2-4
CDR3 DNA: TGCGCCAGCAGCCTAGACAGGGTACAAAACATTCAGTACTTC
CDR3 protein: CASSLDRVQNIQYF

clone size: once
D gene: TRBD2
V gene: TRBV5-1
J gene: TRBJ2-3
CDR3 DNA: TGCGCCAGCGGCCCCTTTTATCGCGGGGGGGGCACAGATACGCAGTATTTT
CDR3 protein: CASGPFYRGGGTDTQYF

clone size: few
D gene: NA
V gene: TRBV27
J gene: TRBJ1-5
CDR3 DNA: TGTGCCAGCAGTTTATCCTCTCGCCAGCCCCAGCATTTT
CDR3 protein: CASSLSSRQPQHF

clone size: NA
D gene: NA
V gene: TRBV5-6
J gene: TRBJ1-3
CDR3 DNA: TGTGCCAGCAGCCGTACCTCCTCTGGAAACACCATATATTTT
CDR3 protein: CASSRTSSGNTIYF

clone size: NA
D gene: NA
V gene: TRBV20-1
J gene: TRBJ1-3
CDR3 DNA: TGCAGTGCTAGAGCCCACGGAACCAGTGGAAACACCATATATTTT
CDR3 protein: CSARAHGTSGNTIYF

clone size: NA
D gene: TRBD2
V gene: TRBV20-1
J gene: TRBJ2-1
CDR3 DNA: TGCAGTGCCAAAAAGGGGACTAGCGGGGTTGGTGAGCAGTTCTTC
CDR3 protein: CSAKKGTSGVGEQFF

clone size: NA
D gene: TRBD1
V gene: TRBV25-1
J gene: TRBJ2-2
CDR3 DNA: TGTGCCAGCAGTAAACAGGGGCCGGGGGAGCTGTTTTTT
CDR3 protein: CASSKQGPGELFF

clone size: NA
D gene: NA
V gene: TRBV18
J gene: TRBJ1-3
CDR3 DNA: TGTGCCAGCTCAAGTAACGACCGAAACACCATATATTTT
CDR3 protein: CASSSNDRNTIYF

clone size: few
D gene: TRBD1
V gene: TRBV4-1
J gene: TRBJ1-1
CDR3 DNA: TGCGCCAGCAGCCAAGTGGGACAGCTGAACACTGAAGCTTTCTTT
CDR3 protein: CASSQVGQLNTEAFF

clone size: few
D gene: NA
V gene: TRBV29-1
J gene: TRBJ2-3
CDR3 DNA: TGCAGCGTTGTTCGAAGTAGTCCCCGCACAGATACGCAGTATTTT
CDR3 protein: CSVVRSSPRTDTQYF

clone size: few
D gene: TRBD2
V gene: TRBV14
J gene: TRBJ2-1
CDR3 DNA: TGTGCCAGCAGCCCACTCCGGAGGGGGCGGGGGGGCAGAAATGAGCAGTTCTTC
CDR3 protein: CASSPLRRGRGGRNEQFF

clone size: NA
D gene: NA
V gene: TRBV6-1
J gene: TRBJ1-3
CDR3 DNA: TGTGCCAGCACCTTGACACTGGGAAACACCATATATTTT
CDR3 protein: CASTLTLGNTIYF

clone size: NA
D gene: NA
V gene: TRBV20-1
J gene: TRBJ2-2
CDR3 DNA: TGCAGTGCTAGAGACCTGGGACACCACACCGGGGAGCTGTTTTTT
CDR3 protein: CSARDLGHHTGELFF

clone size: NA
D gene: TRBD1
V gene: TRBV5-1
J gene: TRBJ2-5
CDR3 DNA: TGCGCCAGCAGCTTGGTCGTACAGGGGGAGACCCAGTACTTC
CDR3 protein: CASSLVVQGETQYF

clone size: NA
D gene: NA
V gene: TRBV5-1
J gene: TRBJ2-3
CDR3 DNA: TGCGCCAGCAGCTTGACGGTTAATCAGGGTCGGACAGATACGCAGTATTTT
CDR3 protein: CASSLTVNQGRTDTQYF

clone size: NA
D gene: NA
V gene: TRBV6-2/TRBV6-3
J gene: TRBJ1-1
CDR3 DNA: TGTGCCAGCAGTTACCACGTGGCAGGGGCTGCTTTCTTT
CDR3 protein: CASSYHVAGAAFF